A selection of T cell receptor beta chains follows, all from one sample in a study of blood T cell repertoires in COVID-19. Here immunoSEQ multiplex PCR was the method, and the copy in TCRdb shows in-frame clones only, minus some. The table has 350,000 to 400,000 clones, over 75% seen once. What was sequenced was PBMCs or T cells enriched from blood (not recorded which). The receptors derive from a young woman who had recovered from COVID-19. CDR3s include the opening cysteine and the closing phenylalanine or tryptophan. D genes are given only for firm matches. Only some rows state a clone size, as once, few, many or a class for expanded clones.

j_call,d_call,clone_size,v_call,cdr3_nt,cdr3_aa
TRBJ1-3,.,.,TRBV7-6,TGTGCCAGCAGCTTATTGGGGGCCTCTGGAAACACCATATATTTT,CASSLLGASGNTIYF
TRBJ1-5,.,.,TRBV7-8,TGTGCCAGCAGCCTAGGGATCGGGGGAAATCAGCCCCAGCATTTT,CASSLGIGGNQPQHF
TRBJ1-4,TRBD1,.,TRBV19,TGTGCCAGTACACCGGGACAGGTACCCCCGGGTGAAAAACTGTTTTTT,CASTPGQVPPGEKLFF
TRBJ2-7,TRBD2,.,TRBV6-1,TGTGCCAGCAGTGAAATAGCGGGGGGGCGGCGCGAGCAGTACTTC,CASSEIAGGRREQYF
TRBJ2-1,TRBD2,.,TRBV28,TGTGCCAGCAGTTTAACGACTAGCGGGGGAAATGAGCAGTTCTTC,CASSLTTSGGNEQFF
TRBJ1-2,.,.,TRBV10-3,TGTGCCATCAGTGAGTCGGGGGGTCCGTCTGCTTATGGCTACACCTTC,CAISESGGPSAYGYTF
TRBJ2-1,.,.,TRBV6-5,TGTGCCAGCAGTTTGTCACTTTCACAGGACAATGAGCAGTTCTTC,CASSLSLSQDNEQFF
TRBJ1-1,.,.,TRBV19,TGTGCCAGCCTAGGGGAAACTGAAGCTTTCTTT,CASLGETEAFF
TRBJ2-1,TRBD2,.,TRBV9,TGTGCCAGCAGCGTAGATAGCGGGGCGTACAATGAGCAGTTCTTC,CASSVDSGAYNEQFF
TRBJ1-3,.,.,TRBV21-1,TGTGCCAGCAGCAAGGATCGGGGGGGTCACTCTGGAAACACCATATATTTT,CASSKDRGGHSGNTIYF
TRBJ2-3,TRBD2,.,TRBV11-2,TGTGCCAGCAGCCCCCTGGGGGGGTCAGATACGCAGTATTTT,CASSPLGGSDTQYF
TRBJ1-2,.,.,TRBV19,TGTGCCAGTACCGGGTCAGGGGATGGCTACACCTTC,CASTGSGDGYTF
TRBJ1-2,TRBD1,.,TRBV7-2,TGTGCCAGCAGCTCATTGACAGGGCCCCTCTATGGCTACACCTTC,CASSSLTGPLYGYTF
TRBJ2-2,TRBD2,.,TRBV7-2,TGTGCCAGCAGCTCGCTAGCGGGGGGGCCACGGCTGTTTTTT,CASSSLAGGPRLFF
TRBJ2-5,.,once,TRBV3-1/TRBV3-2,TGTGCCAGCAGCCAGAGCGACAGGCGAGGTGAGACCCAGTACTTC,CASSQSDRRGETQYF
TRBJ1-3,.,.,TRBV5-5,TGTGCCAGCAGCACCCTTATGGGGGGGGGCTCTGGAAACACCATATATTTT,CASSTLMGGGSGNTIYF
TRBJ1-1,TRBD1,few,TRBV5-4,TGTGCCAGCAGCCCTCCGGGACAGGGGGCAAACACTGAAGCTTTCTTT,CASSPPGQGANTEAFF
TRBJ2-2,.,few,TRBV3-1/TRBV3-2,TGTGCCAGCAGCGCGGGCAGGGGGAACACCGGGGAGCTGTTTTTT,CASSAGRGNTGELFF
TRBJ2-5,.,.,TRBV7-9,TGTGCCAGCAGCGAAGAGACAGGCTCCGAGACCCAGTACTTC,CASSEETGSETQYF
TRBJ2-1,.,.,TRBV7-9,TGTGCCAGCAGCCACTGGTCCGCAGAGCAGTTCTTC,CASSHWSAEQFF
TRBJ2-7,TRBD2,few,TRBV3-1/TRBV3-2,TGTGCCAGCAGCCAAGGGGTCGGGGGGGCGTCCGAGCAGTACTTC,CASSQGVGGASEQYF
TRBJ2-3,.,.,TRBV4-2,TGTGCCAGCAGCCAAGTTCTAGCTTTTTCTAGCACAGATACGCAGTATTTT,CASSQVLAFSSTDTQYF
TRBJ2-1,TRBD1,.,TRBV6-5,TGTGCCAGCAGGGGACAGGGGATAAGGCAGTTCTTC,CASRGQGIRQFF
TRBJ1-2,.,.,TRBV12-3/TRBV12-4,TGTGCCAGCAGTTTCCAGGGGAACTATGGCTACACCTTC,CASSFQGNYGYTF
TRBJ1-4,TRBD1,.,TRBV4-2,TGTGCCAGCAGCCAAGAACAGGGGGTGAGATGGGAAAAACTGTTTTTT,CASSQEQGVRWEKLFF
TRBJ2-1,TRBD2,.,TRBV10-3,TGTGCCATCAGAACACTAGCGGGGGGGCGTGATGAGCAGTTCTTC,CAIRTLAGGRDEQFF
TRBJ2-1,.,.,TRBV27,TGTGCCAGCAGTTTATCGAAGGAGCAACTCAACAATGAGCAGTTCTTC,CASSLSKEQLNNEQFF
TRBJ2-7,.,.,TRBV14,TGTGCCAGCAGCTCTAGGAAAACCCTCCGGGACGAGCAGTACTTC,CASSSRKTLRDEQYF
TRBJ1-2,.,.,TRBV25-1,TGTGCCAGCAGTGTAGGGGTCGACGGCTACACCTTC,CASSVGVDGYTF
TRBJ1-5,TRBD1,.,TRBV2,TGTGCCAGCAGTGACTTTGGACAGGGGGTTCAGCCCCAGCATTTT,CASSDFGQGVQPQHF
TRBJ1-4,.,few,TRBV19,TGTGCCAGCCGGAGGAATGAAAAACTGTTTTTT,CASRRNEKLFF
TRBJ1-1,.,.,TRBV3-1/TRBV3-2,TGTGCCAGCAGCCTTGAACAGGGTCTGAGCACTGAAGCTTTCTTT,CASSLEQGLSTEAFF
TRBJ1-2,TRBD1,.,TRBV19,TGTGCCAGTAGCACGACAGGGTTTGAGGGCTACACCTTC,CASSTTGFEGYTF
TRBJ2-5,TRBD1,.,TRBV29-1,TGCAGCGTTGAACTCGGCAGGGGGCGAGAGACCCAGTACTTC,CSVELGRGRETQYF
TRBJ2-3,.,once,TRBV27,TGTGCCAGCAGTCCTAGTCGAGGGGGTGCAGATACGCAGTATTTT,CASSPSRGGADTQYF
TRBJ2-6,TRBD1,.,TRBV15,TGTGCCACCAGCACCCGGGGGAACTCCGGGACAGGATATCGCTCTGGGGCCAACGTCCTGACTTTC,CATSTRGNSGTGYRSGANVLTF
TRBJ1-2,.,.,TRBV7-9,TGTGCCAGCAGCCGAGAAGACTATGGCTACACCTTC,CASSREDYGYTF
TRBJ1-1,.,.,TRBV21-1,TGTGCCAGCAAGTCTGAACCGGGGAGGAAAGACACTGAAGCTTTCTTT,CASKSEPGRKDTEAFF
TRBJ1-4,.,few,TRBV5-1,TGCGCCAGCAGCACCGGGACAATGAATGAAAAACTGTTTTTT,CASSTGTMNEKLFF
TRBJ1-5,TRBD1,.,TRBV6-9,TGTGCCAGCACCATGGACAGGGGGCGAAATCAGCCCCAGCATTTT,CASTMDRGRNQPQHF
TRBJ1-1,TRBD1,once,TRBV10-3,TGTGCCATCACAGGGACAGGGTACACTGAAGCTTTCTTT,CAITGTGYTEAFF
TRBJ2-7,TRBD2,.,TRBV14,TGTGCCAGCAGCCTAGTACCCTCTAGCGGGAGGGCCTACGAGCAGTACTTC,CASSLVPSSGRAYEQYF
TRBJ1-1,TRBD1,few,TRBV5-8,TGTGCCAGCAGCCCCCGAACAGGGGGGATTCTGACTTCTGAAGCTTTCTTT,CASSPRTGGILTSEAFF
TRBJ2-1,.,.,TRBV6-1,TGTGCCAGCAGTGACAGGATACAGGGATTCCCTTACAATGAGCAGTTCTTC,CASSDRIQGFPYNEQFF
TRBJ1-4,.,.,TRBV28,TGTGCCAGCAGTTTCAGGCAGGGGTGGGGTAGTGAAAAACTGTTTTTT,CASSFRQGWGSEKLFF
TRBJ2-3,TRBD1,.,TRBV5-1,TGCGCCAGCAGCGAAGGACAGGGCTACACAGATACGCAGTATTTT,CASSEGQGYTDTQYF